A single T cell receptor beta chain is shown here with its context. Using immunoSEQ multiplex PCR, the repertoire was profiled, and TCRdb retains in-frame clones only, with some absent. The table shows about 190,000 clones, with approximately 90% occurring only once. This record comes from a study of blood T cell repertoires in COVID-19. Whole-study context: The samples span acute and convalescent COVID-19 from the United States, Italy and Spain.

This CDR3 spans 13 amino acids. The V end was cut by 1 base, the J end by 7 bases, with 10 bases between. Germline loops: CDR1 GTSNPN, CDR2 SVGIG (reference sequence). Input material: peripheral blood. This sequence was found in a human donor in a cohort sampled during active COVID-19. The chain couples TRBV30 to TRBJ1-4; D uncertain. This chain's CDR3 is CAWSGRVGEKLFF. The CDR3 DNA sequence: TGTGCCTGGAGTGGGAGGGTTGGTGAAAAACTGTTTTTT.